Listed here are 20 T cell receptor beta chains from one sample, sequenced in a study of OX40 agonist ivuxolimab in advanced cancers. TCRdb's table, derived via immunoSEQ multiplex PCR, lists solely in-frame clones and lacks some. The sample carries approximately 57,000 clones, around 80% recorded once. The sequenced sample was CD4+ or CD8+ T cells sorted from blood, obtained in a trial of the OX40 agonist ivuxolimab. The source is an adult with an advanced solid tumor such as melanoma, head and neck, liver or kidney cancer.

This chain links TRBV19 with TRBJ1-1; D remains ambiguous. The V gene's germline CDR1 is LNHDA and CDR2 SQIVND (reference sequence). V lost 8 bases to trimming and J lost 0 bases, with 4 bases between them. The CDR3 extends over 11 amino acids. CDR3 protein: CASGLNTEAFF. The CDR3 DNA is TGTGCCAGTGGGTTGAACACTGAAGCTTTCTTT.

This clone has a handful of counts. The rearrangement joins TRBV2 to TRBJ2-1, with D possibly being TRBD2 (5 bases). The germline V and J ends were trimmed by 10 bases and 0 bases, with 13 bases remaining between them. CDR1 SNHLY and CDR2 FYNNEI come from the germline V gene. The CDR3 contains 14 residues. CDR3 amino acids: CATKKRNSYNEQFF. CDR3 sequence (DNA): TGTGCCACCAAAAAGCGGAACTCCTACAATGAGCAGTTCTTC. Filled out from reference TRBV2 and TRBJ2-1, the complete variable domain reads EPEVTQTPSHQVTQMGQEVILRCVPISNHLYFYWYRQILGQKVEFLVSFYNNEISEKSEIFDDQFSVERPDGSNFTLKIRSTKLEDSAMYFCATKKRNSYNEQFFGPGTRLTVL.

The rearrangement joins TRBV7-9 to TRBJ2-1; 7 nucleotides align to TRBD2. Looked up from germline, CDR1 is SEHNR and CDR2 is FQNEAQ (reference sequence). V trimming: 3 bases; J trimming: 6 bases; junction bases outside the gene matches: 5. The CDR3 runs 14 residues. CDR3 amino acids: CASSLGLAGNEQFF. The CDR3 bases are TGTGCCAGCAGCTTGGGTTTAGCGGGCAATGAGCAGTTCTTC.

The chain has TRBV6-5 and TRBJ2-3; D is uncertain. The CDR3 spans 12 residues. CDR1 is MNHEY, CDR2 SVGAGI, per germline. V was clipped by 5 bases and J by 4 bases, with 7 bases between them. CDR3 amino acids: CASSRSSDTQYF. CDR3 nucleotides: TGTGCCAGCAGTAGGAGTTCAGATACGCAGTATTTT.

This rearrangement joins TRBV5-1 to TRBJ1-2; D gene unclear. This CDR3 region has 13 residues. V was trimmed by 4 bases and J by 3 bases, leaving 10 bases between them. Germline CDR1 is SGHRS and CDR2 is YFSETQ. The CDR3 loop reads CASSPGLDYGYTF. The CDR3 coding sequence is TGCGCCAGCAGCCCTGGTCTCGACTATGGCTACACCTTC. The full variable domain, with the rest looked up from reference TRBV5-1 and TRBJ1-2, is KAGVTQTPRYLIKTRGQQVTLSCSPISGHRSVSWYQQTPGQGLQFLFEYFSETQRNKGNFPGRFSGRQFSNSRSEMNVSTLELGDSALYLCASSPGLDYGYTFGSGTRLTVV.

The rearrangement joins TRBV7-8 to TRBJ1-5, with D unclear. The CDR3 is 15 amino acids. Deletions cut 1 base from V and 4 bases from J, with 11 bases between. Germline values: CDR1 SGHVS, CDR2 FQNEAQ. CDR3 DNA sequence: TGTGCCAGCAGCTTAGATGGTAGGCGAAATCAGCCCCAGCATTTT. Encoded protein: CASSLDGRRNQPQHF. The whole variable domain, remainder taken from reference TRBV7-8 and TRBJ1-5, is GAGVSQSPRYKVAKRGQDVALRCDPISGHVSLFWYQQALGQGPEFLTYFQNEAQLDKSGLPSDRFFAERPEGSVSTLKIQRTQQEDSAVYLCASSLDGRRNQPQHFGDGTRLSIL.

This chain links TRBV30 with TRBJ1-1; D remains unclear. Germline V lookup: CDR1 GTSNPN, CDR2 SVGIG (reference sequence). The CDR3 contains 12 residues. The germline V and J ends were trimmed by 5 bases and 0 bases, with 7 bases remaining between them. CDR3 in DNA: TGTGCCTGGGCGAGGGTGAACACTGAAGCTTTCTTT. It specifies CAWARVNTEAFF.

The chain carries TRBV10-2 and TRBJ2-2, with 11 bases aligning to TRBD2. This CDR3 spans 15 amino acids. Germline CDR1 is WSHSY and CDR2 is SAAADI. J gave up 7 bases and V 4 bases, and 5 bases lay outside the gene matches. The CDR3 spells CASSVPSGRIGELFF. The CDR3 nucleotides are TGCGCCAGCAGTGTACCTAGCGGGAGGATCGGGGAGCTGTTTTTT.

This clone was seen just once. V is TRBV7-9 and J is TRBJ2-2; D might be TRBD1 (5 bases). Trimming took off 5 bases at V and 5 bases at J, with 9 bases between the two ends. The CDR3 length is 13 residues. Germline V lookup: CDR1 SEHNR, CDR2 FQNEAQ (reference sequence). The CDR3 loop reads CASSLRATGELFF. The CDR3 DNA is TGTGCCAGCAGCCTCAGGGCGACCGGGGAGCTGTTTTTT.

The chain has TRBV29-1 and TRBJ2-1, with D perhaps TRBD2 (6 bases). The germline CDR1 and CDR2 sequences are SQVTM and ANQGSEA. The CDR3 has 17 amino acids. The ends were cut back, 3 bases at V and 3 bases at J, with 21 bases in the middle. DNA for the CDR3: TGCAGCGTTGAGCTTCCCGGAGGGCCACTTCACTACAATGAGCAGTTCTTC. It codes for CSVELPGGPLHYNEQFF.

The chain links TRBV18 to TRBJ2-7, with 7 bases fitting TRBD1. This CDR3 region has 16 residues. Germline V gives CDR1 KGHSH, CDR2 LQKENI. With 6 bases clipped from V and 2 bases from J, the junction kept 13 bases outside the gene matches. CDR3 in amino acids: CASSQHSEGTAYEQYF. In nucleotides, the CDR3 is TGTGCCAGCTCCCAACATAGCGAAGGGACAGCCTACGAGCAGTACTTC.

The chain links TRBV30 to TRBJ1-2; TRBD1 aligns across 9 bases. V was clipped by 4 bases and J by 4 bases; unmatched bases: 1. Germline V gene lookup returns CDR1 GTSNPN and CDR2 SVGIG (reference sequence). The length of the CDR3 is 12 residues. CDR3 region: CAWTTGGYGYTF. The CDR3 DNA follows: TGTGCCTGGACGACAGGGGGCTATGGCTACACCTTC.

This chain connects TRBV12-2 to TRBJ1-6. TRBV12-2 is designated a pseudogene. The CDR3 is 17 amino acids. In nucleotides, the CDR3 is TGTGCAAGTCGCTTAGCCCCCGAGAGGGAAGAGGATTCACCCCTCCACTTT. It translates to CASRLAPEREEDSPLHF.

This chain links TRBV9 with TRBJ1-2; D is perhaps TRBD1 (6 bases). V lost 4 bases, J lost 0 bases, and 10 bases lay in between. Germline V gene data show CDR1 as SGDLS and CDR2 as YYNGEE. The CDR3 sequence is 14 residues long. CDR3 coding DNA: TGTGCCAGCAGCCAAAGGGGGACTAACTATGGCTACACCTTC. Residues: CASSQRGTNYGYTF.

The chain joins TRBV11-2 to TRBJ2-5; D is undetermined. The J call is uncertain, as TRBJ2-7 better fits the DNA end. The germline CDR1 and CDR2 sequences are SGHAT and FQNNGV. CDR3 length: 17 amino acids. The CDR3 loop is CASRQILLATASYEQYF. CDR3 DNA sequence: TGTGCCAGCAGACAAATCTTACTCGCGACGGCCTCCTACGAGCAGTACTTC.

The chain combines TRBV29-1 with TRBJ1-5, with no clear D. This CDR3 spans 13 amino acids. Trimming cost V 5 bases and J 3 bases, with 11 bases left between them. Germline V lookup: CDR1 SQVTM, CDR2 ANQGSEA. CDR3 sequence: CSVSSGDNQPQHF. CDR3 coding DNA: TGCAGCGTTTCTTCCGGGGACAATCAGCCCCAGCATTTT.

In its sample, this clone ranks as medium-sized. V gene TRBV6-6 combines with J gene TRBJ1-5; D may be TRBD1 (5 bases). Per germline, CDR1 MNHNY and CDR2 SVGAGI (reference sequence). Between the trimmed V and J ends, which lost 4 bases and 7 bases, there was a span of 17 bases. CDR3 size: 15 residues. The CDR3 DNA sequence: TGTGCCAGCAGTTCCTCGGACGGGGCCGGGCAGCCCCAGCATTTT. It encodes CASSSSDGAGQPQHF.

This sequence joins TRBV29-1 and TRBJ2-1; D is possibly TRBD1 (5 bases). V lost 6 bases, J lost 1 base, and 13 bases lay in between. Germline-derived CDR1 and CDR2 are SQVTM and ANQGSEA. The CDR3 contains 14 residues. This CDR3 reads CSVPTGGSYNEQFF. CDR3 DNA sequence: TGCAGCGTCCCTACAGGTGGGTCCTACAATGAGCAGTTCTTC.

The chain couples TRBV20-1 to TRBJ1-1; unclear D gene. Between the trimmed V and J ends, which lost 5 bases and 8 bases, there was a span of 12 bases. In germline, CDR1 is DFQATT, CDR2 SNEGSKA (reference sequence). The CDR3 totals 11 residues. This CDR3 reads CSARTPSEAFF. For the CDR3, the DNA is TGCAGTGCTCGGACTCCCTCCGAAGCTTTCTTT.

The chain uses TRBV9 and TRBJ1-5, with a tentative D call TRBD1 (5 bases). V was clipped by 0 bases and J by 3 bases, with 10 bases between them. Germline assignment: CDR1 SGDLS and CDR2 YYNGEE. CDR3 size: 15 residues. CDR3 nucleotides: TGTGCCAGCAGCGTAGGTGGGGACCCCAATCAGCCCCAGCATTTT. Translated, it gives CASSVGGDPNQPQHF.